This T cell receptor (beta chain) was found in a study of cytomegalovirus exposure and HLA in healthy donors. V dropped 5 bases and J dropped 1 base, with 18 bases sitting between them. The CDR3 sequence is 17 residues long. Germline values: CDR1 SGHVS, CDR2 FNYEAQ. About this clone: Antigen unknown.

Vbeta (60) and Jbeta (13) primers were used in the PCR. The data were produced by immunoSEQ multiplex PCR, yet TCRdb's version contains in-frame clones alone and is incomplete. This table holds about 170,000 clones, approximately 81% found once. General study results and limits: The CMV antigen specificity of three CMV-associated chains was confirmed through in vitro analysis. The study designated fewer than 200 TCR beta chains cytomegalovirus-associated.

The sequence was obtained from a man aged 25 to 40 in good health and CMV-seropositive. The sequenced sample consisted of PBMCs. The rearrangement joins TRBV7-6 to TRBJ1-3, with D possibly TRBD1 on 6 matching bases. The chain's CDR3 is CASSARDKEDSGNTIYF. The DNA for the CDR3 is TGTGCCAGCAGCGCCCGGGACAAGGAGGATTCTGGAAACACCATATATTTT.